This T cell receptor (beta chain) appears in the sequencing data of a study of cytomegalovirus exposure and HLA in healthy donors. Study context: Researchers previously reported finding just under 120 million unique TCR beta sequences from about 170 million T cells. Ancestry clustering placed around four fifths of more than 350 genotyped donors in the Caucasian-associated cluster.

The primer mix had 60 Vbeta and 13 Jbeta primers. Using immunoSEQ multiplex PCR, the repertoire was profiled, and TCRdb retains in-frame clones only, with some absent. The sample includes some 160,000 clones, roughly 10% of them seen just once. The CDR3 extends over 15 amino acids. Trimming took off 6 bases at V and 0 bases at J, with 12 bases between the two ends. CDR1 and CDR2 from the germline V gene are MNHNY and SVGAGI (reference sequence). Whole-study findings and limits: Researchers reported in a later analysis that a missense DCLRE1C variant was tied to TCR beta V- and J-gene trimming.

With regard to this clone: Its target is not known.

Sequenced sample: PBMCs. The TCR sequence derives from a male donor in good health and CMV-seronegative. The rearrangement links TRBV6-6 to TRBJ1-3; D is undetermined. CDR3 protein: CASREPGGSGNTIYF. In DNA form, the CDR3 reads TGTGCCAGCAGGGAACCGGGAGGCTCTGGAAACACCATATATTTT.